Reported below is one TCR beta chain. Antigen specificity is unknown. The data derive from a study of cytomegalovirus exposure and HLA in healthy donors. CDR3 length: 14 amino acids. CDR1 and CDR2 (germline): SGHRS, YFSETQ. Trimming at V came to 5 bases and at J to 8 bases, leaving 8 bases not matched to a gene. The PCR ran on 60 Vbeta and 13 Jbeta primers. Generated by immunoSEQ multiplex PCR, the TCRdb table keeps only in-frame clones and is missing some. Of 150,000 to 200,000 clones in the sample, just over 75% were seen once. The study, taken as a whole, reports: A later analysis linked 15,000 to 20,000 TCR beta sequences to HLA alleles at 0.05 false discovery rate.

V usage is TRBV5-1 and J usage is TRBJ1-3; 9 positions match TRBD1. The material sequenced was PBMCs. The TCR originated in a woman between 25 and 40 years old in good health and CMV-seropositive. The CDR3 DNA sequence: TGCGCCAGCAGTGAGGGACAGGGTGTGGACACCATATATTTT. It is translated as CASSEGQGVDTIYF.